What follows are 6 T cell receptor beta chains derived from one specimen sequenced in a study of shared clonotypes between healthy human individuals (dated by TCRdb to 2018 to 2021). Libraries were prepared through the immunoSEQ multiplex PCR assay. Drawn from immuneACCESS, this table holds only the in-frame rearrangements with V and J called that TCRdb kept. Clones are partly lost; checked studies trace under half to an unresolved V gene and leave the rest unexplained. The table for this sample lists 2 million or so clones; 85% to 95% of them were counted only once. The ten most abundant clones make up roughly 0.13% of the sample. The specimen was naive CD4+ T cells sorted from blood. The cell subset or site label for this specimen denotes: CD45RA+ positively selected. These TCRs come from a man aged 18 to 35 in good health.

This chain uses TRBV7-2 with TRBJ2-4; no firm D call. The CDR3 loop spans 12 amino acids. Between the trimmed V and J ends, which lost 5 bases and 7 bases, there was a span of 9 bases. Germline CDR1 SGHTA, CDR2 FQGNSA. The CDR3 is CASSRPGNIQYF. In nucleotides, the CDR3 is TGTGCCAGCAGCCGACCAGGCAACATTCAGTACTTC.

The genes are TRBV4-2 and TRBJ2-3; 11 bases line up with TRBD2. Germline V gene data show CDR1 as LGHNA and CDR2 as YNFKEQ. This CDR3 region has 16 residues. With 8 bases clipped from V and 3 bases from J, the junction kept 10 bases outside the gene matches. The CDR3 coding sequence is TGTGCCAGCTCCAGAGTTAGCGGGGGGGCGACAGATACGCAGTATTTT. Translated, it gives CASSRVSGGATDTQYF.

Only a few counts were recorded for this clone. This chain links TRBV7-2 with TRBJ1-6, with unresolved D. This CDR3 is built from 14 residues. Trimming took 3 bases from V and 6 from J, leaving 9 bases between them. The germline V gene encodes CDR1 SGHTA and CDR2 FQGNSA. The CDR3 DNA reads TGTGCCAGCAGCTTTGAAAGGGCTAATTCACCCCTCCACTTT. This translates into CASSFERANSPLHF. Using reference TRBV7-2 and TRBJ1-6 for the parts outside the CDR3, the full variable domain is GAGVSQSPSNKVTEKGKDVELRCDPISGHTALYWYRQSLGQGLEFLIYFQGNSAPDKSGLPSDRFSAERTGGSVSTLTIQRTQQEDSAVYLCASSFERANSPLHFGNGTRLTVT.

The V and J genes are TRBV7-9 and TRBJ2-3; 8 bases are shared with TRBD2. The germline CDR1 and CDR2 sequences are SEHNR and FQNEAQ (reference sequence). The CDR3 sequence is 14 residues long. CDR3 bases: TGTTCTCTGACAACTAGCGGTAACACAGATACGCAGTATTTT. Its protein is CSLTTSGNTDTQYF.

The chain is built from TRBV6-1 and TRBJ1-5, with D possibly matching TRBD1 (5 bases). Germline assignment: CDR1 MNHNS and CDR2 SASEGT. V was trimmed by 2 bases and J by 5 bases, leaving 13 bases between them. The CDR3 has 15 residues. The CDR3 DNA reads TGTGCCAGCAGTGAAAGGCAGATGGGGCATCAGCCCCAGCATTTT. Translation: CASSERQMGHQPQHF.

The chain carries TRBV30 and TRBJ1-6, with TRBD1 matching 10 bases. The CDR3 contains 18 residues. Germline-derived CDR1 and CDR2 are GTSNPN and SVGIG (reference sequence). Trimming took 2 bases from V and 0 from J; bases not matched to a gene: 7. CDR3: CAWSTDRTGGSYNSPLHF. As DNA, the CDR3 is TGTGCCTGGAGTACAGATAGGACAGGGGGCTCCTATAATTCACCCCTCCACTTT.